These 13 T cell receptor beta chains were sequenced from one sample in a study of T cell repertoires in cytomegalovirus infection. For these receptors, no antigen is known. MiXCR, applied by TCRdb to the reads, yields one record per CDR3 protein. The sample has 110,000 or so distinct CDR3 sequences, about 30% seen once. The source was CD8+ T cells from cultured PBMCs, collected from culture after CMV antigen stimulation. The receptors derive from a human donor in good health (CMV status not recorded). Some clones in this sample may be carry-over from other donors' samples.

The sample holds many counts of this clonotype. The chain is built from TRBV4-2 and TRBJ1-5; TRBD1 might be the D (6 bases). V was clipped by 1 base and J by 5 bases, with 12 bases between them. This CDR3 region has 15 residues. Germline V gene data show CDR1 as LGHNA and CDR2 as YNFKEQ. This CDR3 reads CASSQVQGIDQPQHF. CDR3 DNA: TGTGCCAGCAGCCAAGTACAGGGTATCGATCAGCCCCAGCATTTT.

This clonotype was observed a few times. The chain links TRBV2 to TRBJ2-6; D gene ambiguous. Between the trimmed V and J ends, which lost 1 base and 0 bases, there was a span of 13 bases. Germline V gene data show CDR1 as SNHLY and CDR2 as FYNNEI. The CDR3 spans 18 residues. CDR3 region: CASSEDSESPSGANVLTF. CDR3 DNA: TGTGCCAGCAGTGAAGACTCCGAGTCCCCCTCTGGGGCCAACGTCCTGACTTTC. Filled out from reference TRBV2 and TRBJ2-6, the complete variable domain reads EPEVTQTPSHQVTQMGQEVILRCVPISNHLYFYWYRQILGQKVEFLVSFYNNEISEKSEIFDDQFSVERPDGSNFTLKIRSTKLEDSAMYFCASSEDSESPSGANVLTFGAGSRLTVL.

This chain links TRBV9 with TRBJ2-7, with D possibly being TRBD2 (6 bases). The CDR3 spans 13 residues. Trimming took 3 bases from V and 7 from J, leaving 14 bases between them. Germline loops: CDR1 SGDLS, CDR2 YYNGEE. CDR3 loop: CASSGPGEGEQYF. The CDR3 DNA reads TGTGCCAGCAGCGGCCCGGGGGAAGGTGAGCAGTACTTC.

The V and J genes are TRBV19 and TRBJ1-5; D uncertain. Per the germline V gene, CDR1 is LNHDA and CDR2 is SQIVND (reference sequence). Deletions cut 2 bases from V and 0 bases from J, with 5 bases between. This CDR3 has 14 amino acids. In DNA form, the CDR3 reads TGTGCCAGTAGTATATATGGTAGCAATCAGCCCCAGCATTTT. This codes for CASSIYGSNQPQHF.

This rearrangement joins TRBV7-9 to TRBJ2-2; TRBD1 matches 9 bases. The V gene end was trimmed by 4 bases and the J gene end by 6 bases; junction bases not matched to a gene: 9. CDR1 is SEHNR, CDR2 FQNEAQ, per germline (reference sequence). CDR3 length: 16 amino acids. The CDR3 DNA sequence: TGTGCCAGCAGCTCCGTGGACAGGGGATTCCCCGGGGAGCTGTTTTTT. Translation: CASSSVDRGFPGELFF.

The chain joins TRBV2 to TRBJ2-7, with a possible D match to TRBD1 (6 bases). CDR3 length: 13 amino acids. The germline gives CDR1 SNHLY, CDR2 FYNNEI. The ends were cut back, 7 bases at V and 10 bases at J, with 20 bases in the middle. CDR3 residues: CASTEGRQEVQYF. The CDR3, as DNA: TGTGCCAGCACCGAGGGGAGACAGGAGGTCCAGTACTTC.

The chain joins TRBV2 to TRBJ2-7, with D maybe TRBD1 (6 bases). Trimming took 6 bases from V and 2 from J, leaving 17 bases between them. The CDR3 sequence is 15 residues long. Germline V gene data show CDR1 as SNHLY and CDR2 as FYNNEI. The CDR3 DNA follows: TGTGCCAGCAGCGAGGGACATCCCATCGCCTACGAGCAGTACTTC. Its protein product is CASSEGHPIAYEQYF. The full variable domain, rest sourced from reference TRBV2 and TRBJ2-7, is EPEVTQTPSHQVTQMGQEVILRCVPISNHLYFYWYRQILGQKVEFLVSFYNNEISEKSEIFDDQFSVERPDGSNFTLKIRSTKLEDSAMYFCASSEGHPIAYEQYFGPGTRLTVT.

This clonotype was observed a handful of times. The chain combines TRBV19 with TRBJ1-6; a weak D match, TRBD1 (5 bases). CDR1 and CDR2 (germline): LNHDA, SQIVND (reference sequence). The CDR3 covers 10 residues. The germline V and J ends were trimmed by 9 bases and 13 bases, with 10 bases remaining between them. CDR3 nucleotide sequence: TGTGCCAGCGGGGGTTTTCCCCTCCACTTT. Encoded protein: CASGGFPLHF.

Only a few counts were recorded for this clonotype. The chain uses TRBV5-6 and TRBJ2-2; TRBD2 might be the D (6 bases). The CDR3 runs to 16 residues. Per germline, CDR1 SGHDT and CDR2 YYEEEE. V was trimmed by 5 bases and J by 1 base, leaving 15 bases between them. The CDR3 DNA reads TGTGCCAGCAGGGGATTAGCGGAGCGGAACACCGGGGAGCTGTTTTTT. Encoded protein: CASRGLAERNTGELFF.

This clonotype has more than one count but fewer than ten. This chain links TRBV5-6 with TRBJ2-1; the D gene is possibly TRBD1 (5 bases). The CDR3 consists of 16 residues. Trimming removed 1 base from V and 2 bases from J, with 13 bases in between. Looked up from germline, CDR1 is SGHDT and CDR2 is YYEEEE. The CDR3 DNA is TGTGCCAGCAGCTTGTTGGCGCTGGGGCCCTACAATGAGCAGTTCTTC. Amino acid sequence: CASSLLALGPYNEQFF. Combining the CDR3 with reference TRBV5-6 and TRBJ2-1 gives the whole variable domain DAGVTQSPTHLIKTRGQQVTLRCSPKSGHDTVSWYQQALGQGPQFIFQYYEEEERQRGNFPDRFSGHQFPNYSSELNVNALLLGDSALYLCASSLLALGPYNEQFFGPGTRLTVL.

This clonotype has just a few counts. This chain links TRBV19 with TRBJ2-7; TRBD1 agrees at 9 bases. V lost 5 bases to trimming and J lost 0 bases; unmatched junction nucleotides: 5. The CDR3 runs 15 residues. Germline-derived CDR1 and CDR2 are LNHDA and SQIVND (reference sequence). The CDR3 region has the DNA TGTGCCAGTAGTGCCGGGACAGGGCCCTCCTACGAGCAGTACTTC. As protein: CASSAGTGPSYEQYF.

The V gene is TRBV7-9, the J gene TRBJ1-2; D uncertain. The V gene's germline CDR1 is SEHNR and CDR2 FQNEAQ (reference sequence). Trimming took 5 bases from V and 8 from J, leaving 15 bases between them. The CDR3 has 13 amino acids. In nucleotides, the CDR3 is TGTGCCAGCAGCCCCTCGGACCGTTCCGGCTACACCTTC. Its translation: CASSPSDRSGYTF.

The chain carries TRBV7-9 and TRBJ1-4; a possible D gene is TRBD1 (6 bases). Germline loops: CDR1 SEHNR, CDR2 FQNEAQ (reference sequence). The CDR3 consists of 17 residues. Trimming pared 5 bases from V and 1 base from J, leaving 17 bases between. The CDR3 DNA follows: TGTGCCAGCAGCGGAAGTAACAGGGTTGGAACTAATGAAAAACTGTTTTTT. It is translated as CASSGSNRVGTNEKLFF.